These T cell receptor beta chains were read from a single sample in a study of OX40 agonist ivuxolimab in advanced cancers. Libraries were prepared by immunoSEQ multiplex PCR; TCRdb keeps only in-frame clonotypes and omits some of them. Among approximately 86,000 clones listed, 70% to 90% were seen once. This specimen consisted of CD4+ or CD8+ T cells sorted from blood, obtained in a trial of the OX40 agonist ivuxolimab. Every receptor here comes from an adult with an advanced solid tumor such as melanoma, head and neck, liver or kidney cancer. The CDR3 runs from the conserved cysteine through the conserved F or W. The D gene is left open where the match is weak. Rows give clone size only sometimes, using once, few, many, or a class for an expanded clone.

j_call	v_call	clone_size	d_call	cdr3_nt	cdr3_aa
TRBJ2-7	TRBV11-2	-	-	TGTGCCAGCAGCTTAGCTACAGGGTCTCACTACGAGCAGTACTTC	CASSLATGSHYEQYF
TRBJ2-7	TRBV5-1	once	-	TGCGCCAGCAGCTTGAGCTCAGGGTCATGGTACGAGCAGTACTTC	CASSLSSGSWYEQYF
TRBJ2-1	TRBV10-3	-	-	TGTGCCACCTCGGGCAACAATGAGCAGTTCTTC	CATSGNNEQFF
TRBJ2-7	TRBV5-4	-	-	TGTGCCAGCAGTTCAGCCAGCAACGGGAGACGGGTCGACGAGCAGTACTTC	CASSSASNGRRVDEQYF
TRBJ2-7	TRBV5-4	-	-	TGTGCCAGCAGCTTGGGGGGCAGGGAGGACGAGCAGTACTTC	CASSLGGREDEQYF
TRBJ1-1	TRBV18	-	TRBD1	TGTGCCAGCGTCCCTAACAGGGGGCAGGACACTGAAGCTTTCTTT	CASVPNRGQDTEAFF
TRBJ1-5	TRBV15	-	TRBD1	TGTGCCACTAACATACAGGGGCAGCCCCAGCATTTT	CATNIQGQPQHF
TRBJ2-7	TRBV7-2	few	-	TGTGCCAGCAGCTTAGTTACTGTTACCTACGAGCAGTACTTC	CASSLVTVTYEQYF
TRBJ2-7	TRBV4-1	-	-	TGCGCCAGCAGCCAGGACTACAGGGTAAGGATCGCCGAGCAGTACTTC	CASSQDYRVRIAEQYF
TRBJ2-2	TRBV2	-	-	TGTGCCAGCAGCCCTGACCGTACGAGATGGAACACCGGGGAGCTGTTTTTT	CASSPDRTRWNTGELFF
TRBJ2-3	TRBV19	few	-	TGTGCCAGTAGTAGGGGAGATACGCAGTATTTT	CASSRGDTQYF
TRBJ2-1	TRBV5-1	-	-	TGCGCCAGCAGCTTGGGCAATGAGCAGTTCTTC	CASSLGNEQFF
TRBJ1-1	TRBV14	-	-	TGTGCCAGCAGCGCTAAGATGAACACTGAAGCTTTCTTT	CASSAKMNTEAFF
TRBJ1-1	TRBV6-1	-	-	TGTGCCAGCAGGGGCCACGGCAGATCGAACACTGAAGCTTTCTTT	CASRGHGRSNTEAFF
TRBJ2-4	TRBV9	-	TRBD2	TGTGCCAGCAGCCCACTCGGGGGGGCGCAGGCCAAAAACATTCAGTACTTC	CASSPLGGAQAKNIQYF
TRBJ1-4	TRBV5-1	-	-	TGCGCCAGCAGCTTAGGGCCGGGACTGGGTGAAAAACTGTTTTTT	CASSLGPGLGEKLFF
TRBJ1-1	TRBV10-3	-	-	TGTGCCATCAGTGGCCTCTTCACTGAAGCTTTCTTT	CAISGLFTEAFF
TRBJ2-1	TRBV6-1	-	-	TGTGCCAGCGCGGTCGGACACAATGAGCAGTTCTTC	CASAVGHNEQFF
TRBJ2-3	TRBV6-5	-	-	TGTGCCAGCAGTTCAATATACGGACAGCCAGATACGCAGTATTTT	CASSSIYGQPDTQYF
TRBJ2-3	TRBV11-2	once	-	TGTGCCAGCAGCTTATTCCGGGGGGCCTCAGATACGCAGTATTTT	CASSLFRGASDTQYF
TRBJ1-5	TRBV6-6	-	-	TGTGCCAGCAGTTACGAAGGGGGAGACAATCAGCCCCAGCATTTT	CASSYEGGDNQPQHF
TRBJ2-1	TRBV5-1	-	-	TGCGCCAGCAGCTTGTCACTGAGCTCCTACAATGAGCAGTTCTTC	CASSLSLSSYNEQFF
TRBJ2-1	TRBV11-3	-	-	TGTGCCAGCAGCTTAGACAGGGTTTTCTACAATGAGCAGTTCTTC	CASSLDRVFYNEQFF
TRBJ2-1	TRBV7-9	-	TRBD2	TGTGCCAGCCTGGGGACTAGCGGAGTGGGGGAGCAGTTCTTC	CASLGTSGVGEQFF
TRBJ1-5	TRBV27	-	TRBD1	TGTGCCAGCAGTAACGCAGGGGGCCTGGAGCCCCAGCATTTT	CASSNAGGLEPQHF
TRBJ2-7	TRBV7-2	-	-	TGTGCCAGCAGCTTTCGGCCTCGCGACGAGCAGTACTTC	CASSFRPRDEQYF